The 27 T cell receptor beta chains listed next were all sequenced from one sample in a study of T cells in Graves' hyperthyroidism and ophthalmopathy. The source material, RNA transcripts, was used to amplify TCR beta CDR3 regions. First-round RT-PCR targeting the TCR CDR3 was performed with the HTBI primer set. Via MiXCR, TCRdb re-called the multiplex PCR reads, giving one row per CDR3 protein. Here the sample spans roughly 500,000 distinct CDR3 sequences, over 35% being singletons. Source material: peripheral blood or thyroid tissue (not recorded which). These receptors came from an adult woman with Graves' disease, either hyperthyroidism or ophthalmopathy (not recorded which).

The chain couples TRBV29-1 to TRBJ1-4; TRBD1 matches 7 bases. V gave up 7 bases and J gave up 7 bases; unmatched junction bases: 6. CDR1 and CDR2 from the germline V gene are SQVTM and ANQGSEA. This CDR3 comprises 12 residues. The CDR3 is CSASQGTEKLFF. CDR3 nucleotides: TGCAGCGCTTCACAGGGGACTGAAAAACTGTTTTTT. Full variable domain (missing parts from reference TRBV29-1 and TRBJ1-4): SAVISQKPSRDICQRGTSLTIQCQVDSQVTMMFWYRQQPGQSLTLIATANQGSEATYESGFVIDKFPISRPNLTFSTLTVSNMSPEDSSIYLCSASQGTEKLFFGSGTQLSVL.

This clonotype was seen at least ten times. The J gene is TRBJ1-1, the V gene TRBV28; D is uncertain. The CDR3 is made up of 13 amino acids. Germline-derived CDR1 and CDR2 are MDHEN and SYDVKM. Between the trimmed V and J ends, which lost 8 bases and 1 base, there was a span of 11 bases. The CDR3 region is CASGVGPNTEAFF. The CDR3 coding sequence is TGTGCCAGCGGGGTAGGCCCGAACACTGAAGCTTTCTTT.

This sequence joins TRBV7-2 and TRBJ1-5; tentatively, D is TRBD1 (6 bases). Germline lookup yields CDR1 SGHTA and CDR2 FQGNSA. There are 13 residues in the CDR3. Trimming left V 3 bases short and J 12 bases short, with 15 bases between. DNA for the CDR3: TGTGCCAGCAGCTTCTCAAGGGGGGGTGACCAGCATTTT. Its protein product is CASSFSRGGDQHF.

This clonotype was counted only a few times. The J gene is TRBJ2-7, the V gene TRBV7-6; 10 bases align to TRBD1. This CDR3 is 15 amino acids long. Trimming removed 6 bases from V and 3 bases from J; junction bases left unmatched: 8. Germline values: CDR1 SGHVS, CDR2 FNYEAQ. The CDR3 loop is CASREGTGEFYEQYF. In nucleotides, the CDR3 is TGTGCCAGCAGGGAAGGGACAGGGGAATTCTACGAGCAGTACTTC. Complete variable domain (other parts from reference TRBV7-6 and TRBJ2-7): GAGVSQSPRYKVTKRGQDVALRCDPISGHVSLYWYRQALGQGPEFLTYFNYEAQQDKSGLPNDRFSAERPEGSISTLTIQRTEQRDSAMYRCASREGTGEFYEQYFGPGTRLTVT.

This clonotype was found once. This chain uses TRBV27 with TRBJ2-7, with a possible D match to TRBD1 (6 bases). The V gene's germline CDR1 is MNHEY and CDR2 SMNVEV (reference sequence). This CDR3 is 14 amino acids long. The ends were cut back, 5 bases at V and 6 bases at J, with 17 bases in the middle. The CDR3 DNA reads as TGTGCCAGCAGTAGGGCAGGGGTGTATACCGAGCAGTACTTC. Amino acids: CASSRAGVYTEQYF.

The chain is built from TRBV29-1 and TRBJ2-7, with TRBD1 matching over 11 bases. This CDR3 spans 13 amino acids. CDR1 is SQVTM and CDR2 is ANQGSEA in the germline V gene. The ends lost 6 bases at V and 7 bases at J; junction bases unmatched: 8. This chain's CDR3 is CSVATGTGGEQYF. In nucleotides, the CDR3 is TGCAGCGTCGCCACCGGGACAGGGGGTGAGCAGTACTTC.

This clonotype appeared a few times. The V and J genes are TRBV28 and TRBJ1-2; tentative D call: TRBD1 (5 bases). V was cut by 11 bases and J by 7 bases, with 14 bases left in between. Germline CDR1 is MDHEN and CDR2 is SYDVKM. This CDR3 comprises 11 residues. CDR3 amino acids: CALYRGGGYTF. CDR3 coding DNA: TGTGCCTTATACCGCGGGGGTGGCTACACCTTC.

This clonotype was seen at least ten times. This CDR3 reads CASRRSGSGDSPLHF. The DNA of the CDR3 is TGTGCCAGCAGACGATCGGGGAGCGGTGATTCACCCCTCCACTTT. The chain joins TRBV12-3 or TRBV12-4 to TRBJ1-6; D is ambiguous. The CDR3 consists of 15 residues. V gave up 6 bases and J gave up 8 bases, with 17 bases separating them.

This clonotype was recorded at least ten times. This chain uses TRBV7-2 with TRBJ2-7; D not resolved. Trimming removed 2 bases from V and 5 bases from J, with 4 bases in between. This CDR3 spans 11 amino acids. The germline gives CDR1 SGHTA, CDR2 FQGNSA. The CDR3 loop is CASSLFNEQYF. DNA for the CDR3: TGTGCCAGCAGCTTATTCAACGAGCAGTACTTC.

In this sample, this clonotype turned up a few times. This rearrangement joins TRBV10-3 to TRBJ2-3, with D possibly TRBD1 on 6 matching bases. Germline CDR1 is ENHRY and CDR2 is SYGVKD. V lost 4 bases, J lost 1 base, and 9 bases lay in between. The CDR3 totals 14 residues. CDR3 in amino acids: CAISVGGGTDTQYF. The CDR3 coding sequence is TGTGCCATCAGTGTAGGGGGTGGCACAGATACGCAGTATTTT.

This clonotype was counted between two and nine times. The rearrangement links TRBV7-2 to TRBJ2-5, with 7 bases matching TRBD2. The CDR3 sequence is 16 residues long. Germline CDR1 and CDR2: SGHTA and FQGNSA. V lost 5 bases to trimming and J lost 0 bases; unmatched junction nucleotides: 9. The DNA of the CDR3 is TGTGCCAGCAGCGATTGGGGAGGGAGGTACCAAGAGACCCAGTACTTC. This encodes CASSDWGGRYQETQYF. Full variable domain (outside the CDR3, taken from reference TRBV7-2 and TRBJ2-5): GAGVSQSPSNKVTEKGKDVELRCDPISGHTALYWYRQSLGQGLEFLIYFQGNSAPDKSGLPSDRFSAERTGGSVSTLTIQRTQQEDSAVYLCASSDWGGRYQETQYFGPGTRLLVL.

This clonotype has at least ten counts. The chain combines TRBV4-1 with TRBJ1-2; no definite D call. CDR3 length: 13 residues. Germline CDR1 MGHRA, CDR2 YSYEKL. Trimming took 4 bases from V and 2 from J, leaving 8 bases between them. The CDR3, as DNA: TGCGCCAGCAGCCTTACAGAGAACTATGGCTACACCTTC. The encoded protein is CASSLTENYGYTF.

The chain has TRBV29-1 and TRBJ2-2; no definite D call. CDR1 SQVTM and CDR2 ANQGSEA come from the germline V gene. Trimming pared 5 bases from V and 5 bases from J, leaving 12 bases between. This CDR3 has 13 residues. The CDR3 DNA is TGCAGCGTTCCAAAACCAGGTACCGGGGAGCTGTTTTTT. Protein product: CSVPKPGTGELFF.

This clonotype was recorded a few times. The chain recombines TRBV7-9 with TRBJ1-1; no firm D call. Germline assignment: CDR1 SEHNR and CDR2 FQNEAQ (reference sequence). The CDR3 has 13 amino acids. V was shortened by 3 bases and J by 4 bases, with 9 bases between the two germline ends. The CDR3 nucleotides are TGTGCCAGCAGCTTTTACAGTTCCACTGAAGCTTTCTTT. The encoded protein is CASSFYSSTEAFF. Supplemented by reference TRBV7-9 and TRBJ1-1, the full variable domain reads DTGVSQNPRHKITKRGQNVTFRCDPISEHNRLYWYRQTLGQGPEFLTYFQNEAQLEKSRLLSDRFSAERPKGSFSTLEIQRTEQGDSAMYLCASSFYSSTEAFFGQGTRLTVV.

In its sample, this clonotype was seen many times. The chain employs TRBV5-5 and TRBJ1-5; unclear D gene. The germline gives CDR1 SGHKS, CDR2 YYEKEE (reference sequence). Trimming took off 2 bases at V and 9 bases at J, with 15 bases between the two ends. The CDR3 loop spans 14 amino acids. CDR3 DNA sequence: TGTGCCAGCAGCTTTGACGCAGGCTATAGGCCCCAGCATTTT. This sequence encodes CASSFDAGYRPQHF. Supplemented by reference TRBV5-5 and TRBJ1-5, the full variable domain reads DAGVTQSPTHLIKTRGQQVTLRCSPISGHKSVSWYQQVLGQGPQFIFQYYEKEERGRGNFPDRFSARQFPNYSSELNVNALLLGDSALYLCASSFDAGYRPQHFGDGTRLSIL.

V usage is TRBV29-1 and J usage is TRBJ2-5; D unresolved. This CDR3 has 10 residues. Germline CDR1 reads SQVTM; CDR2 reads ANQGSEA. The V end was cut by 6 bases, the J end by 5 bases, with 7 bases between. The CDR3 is CSVIRETQYF. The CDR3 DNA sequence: TGCAGCGTGATAAGGGAGACCCAGTACTTC.

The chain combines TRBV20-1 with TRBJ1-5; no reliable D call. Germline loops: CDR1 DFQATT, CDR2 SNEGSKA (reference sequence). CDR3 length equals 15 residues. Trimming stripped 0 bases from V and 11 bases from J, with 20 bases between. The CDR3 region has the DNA TGCAGTGCTAGAGATAACCTAGCGGTTCAAGAGACCCAGCATTTT. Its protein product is CSARDNLAVQETQHF.

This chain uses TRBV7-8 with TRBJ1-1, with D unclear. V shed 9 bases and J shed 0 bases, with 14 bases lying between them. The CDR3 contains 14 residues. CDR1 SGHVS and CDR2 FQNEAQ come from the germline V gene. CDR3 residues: CASAQLAMNTEAFF. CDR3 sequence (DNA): TGTGCCAGTGCTCAGTTAGCCATGAACACTGAAGCTTTCTTT.

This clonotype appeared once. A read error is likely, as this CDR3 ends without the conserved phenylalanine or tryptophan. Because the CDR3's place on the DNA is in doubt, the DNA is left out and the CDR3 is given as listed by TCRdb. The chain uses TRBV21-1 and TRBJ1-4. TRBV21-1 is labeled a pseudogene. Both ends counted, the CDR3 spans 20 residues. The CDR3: CASSNLVGNGGANVLTSITA.

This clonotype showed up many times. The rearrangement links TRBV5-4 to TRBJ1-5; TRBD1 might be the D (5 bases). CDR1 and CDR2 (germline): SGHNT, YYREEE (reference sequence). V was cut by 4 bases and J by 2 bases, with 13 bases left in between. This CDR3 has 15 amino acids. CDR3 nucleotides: TGTGCCAGCAGCGCGGGGCCGGCCGGCAATCAGCCCCAGCATTTT. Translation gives CASSAGPAGNQPQHF.

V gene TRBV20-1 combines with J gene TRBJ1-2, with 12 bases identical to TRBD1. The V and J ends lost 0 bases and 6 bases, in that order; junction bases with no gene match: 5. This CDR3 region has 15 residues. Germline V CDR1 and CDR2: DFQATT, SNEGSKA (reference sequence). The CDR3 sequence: CSARDPGTGGDGYTF. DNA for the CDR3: TGCAGTGCTAGAGATCCAGGGACAGGGGGCGATGGCTACACCTTC.

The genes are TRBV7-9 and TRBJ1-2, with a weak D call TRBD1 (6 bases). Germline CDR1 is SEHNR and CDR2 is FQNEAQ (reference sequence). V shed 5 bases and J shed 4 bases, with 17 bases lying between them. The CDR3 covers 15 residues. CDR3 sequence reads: CASSGYRVGLYGYTF. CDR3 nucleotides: TGTGCCAGCAGCGGTTACAGGGTGGGGCTCTATGGCTACACCTTC.

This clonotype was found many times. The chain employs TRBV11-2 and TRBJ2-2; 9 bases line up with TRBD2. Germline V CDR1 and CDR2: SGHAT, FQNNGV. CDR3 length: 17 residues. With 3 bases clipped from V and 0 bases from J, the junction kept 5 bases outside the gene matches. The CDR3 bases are TGTGCCAGCAGCTTCGTTAGCGGGGGATCGAACACCGGGGAGCTGTTTTTT. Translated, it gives CASSFVSGGSNTGELFF.

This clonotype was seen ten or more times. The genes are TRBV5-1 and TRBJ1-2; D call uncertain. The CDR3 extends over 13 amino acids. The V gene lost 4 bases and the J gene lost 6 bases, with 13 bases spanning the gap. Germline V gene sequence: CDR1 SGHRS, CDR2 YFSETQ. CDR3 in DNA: TGCGCCAGCAGCAAGACGGACCTGAATGGCTACACCTTC. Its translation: CASSKTDLNGYTF.

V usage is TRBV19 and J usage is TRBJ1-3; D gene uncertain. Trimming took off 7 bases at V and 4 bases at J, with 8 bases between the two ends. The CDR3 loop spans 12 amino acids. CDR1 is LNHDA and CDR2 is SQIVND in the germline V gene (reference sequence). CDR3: CASMALGNTIYF. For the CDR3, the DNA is TGTGCCAGTATGGCTTTGGGAAACACCATATATTTT.

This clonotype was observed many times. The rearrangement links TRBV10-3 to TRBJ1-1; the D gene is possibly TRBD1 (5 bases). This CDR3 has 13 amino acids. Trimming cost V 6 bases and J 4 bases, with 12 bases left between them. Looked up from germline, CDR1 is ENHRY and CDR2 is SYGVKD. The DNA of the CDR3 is TGTGCCATCAGACCCAGGGATGGCACTGAAGCTTTCTTT. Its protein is CAIRPRDGTEAFF.

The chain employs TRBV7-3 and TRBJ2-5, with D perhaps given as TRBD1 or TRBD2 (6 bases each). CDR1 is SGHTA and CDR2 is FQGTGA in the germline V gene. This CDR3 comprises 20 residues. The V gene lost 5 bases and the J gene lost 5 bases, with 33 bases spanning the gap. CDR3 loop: CASSPQGGGAAGATTETQYF. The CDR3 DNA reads TGTGCCAGCAGCCCACAGGGTGGAGGGGCCGCCGGGGCCACAACGGAGACCCAGTACTTC. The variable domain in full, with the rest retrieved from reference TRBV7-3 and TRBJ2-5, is GAGVSQTPSNKVTEKGKYVELRCDPISGHTALYWYRQSLGQGPEFLIYFQGTGAADDSGLPNDRFFAVRPEGSVSTLKIQRTERGDSAVYLCASSPQGGGAAGATTETQYFGPGTRLLVL.